A few counts support the clone carrying this T cell receptor (beta chain). The antigen remains unidentified. This sample was taken from a study of T-cell memory formation after mild COVID-19. Study context: Largely donor-specific TCR clusters were found. Notes on the study in general: CD4+ bias marked clones expanding day 15 to 37, unlike balanced contracting clones. Unconfirmed was the SARS-CoV-2 specificity of second-wave clones that peaked on day 37.

TCRdb independently ran MiXCR on the 5' RACE reads; one entry per CDR3 protein. The sample comprises 350,000 to 500,000 distinct CDR3 sequences, around 22% of which are singletons, and about an eighth rests with the top ten. This CDR3 spans 14 amino acids. In germline, CDR1 is SEHNR, CDR2 FQNEAQ (reference sequence). V was clipped by 1 base and J by 6 bases, with 11 bases between them. The receptor was isolated from an adult woman who had mild COVID-19 (a few samples of this study predate the infection). Cell type and time point are not known. The gene calls are TRBV7-9 and TRBJ2-3; D may be TRBD1 (5 bases). The specimen sequenced was PBMCs or a T cell subset sorted from them (not recorded which). The CDR3 DNA reads TGTGCCAGCAGCTTAGGGGCAGGGCTGGATACGCAGTATTTT. Its protein is CASSLGAGLDTQYF.